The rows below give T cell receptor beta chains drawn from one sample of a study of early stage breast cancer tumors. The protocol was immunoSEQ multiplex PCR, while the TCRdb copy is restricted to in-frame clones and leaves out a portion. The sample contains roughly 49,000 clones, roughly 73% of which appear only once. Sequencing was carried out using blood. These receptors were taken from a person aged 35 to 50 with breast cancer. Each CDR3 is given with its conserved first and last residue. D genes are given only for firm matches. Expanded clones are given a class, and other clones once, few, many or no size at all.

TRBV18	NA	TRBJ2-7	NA	TGTGCCAGCTCACCACCAACAGGGGAGCAGTACTTC	CASSPPTGEQYF
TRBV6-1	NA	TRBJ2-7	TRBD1	TGTGCCCAGGGGGTGGGCTACGAGCAGTACTTC	CAQGVGYEQYF
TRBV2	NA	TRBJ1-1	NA	TGTGCCAGCAGTGAAGTTAGAATGGACACTGAAGCTTTCTTT	CASSEVRMDTEAFF
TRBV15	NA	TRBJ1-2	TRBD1	TGTGCCACCAGCAGAGACCCGGGACAGGGGATTGGGGGCTACACCTTC	CATSRDPGQGIGGYTF
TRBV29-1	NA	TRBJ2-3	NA	TGCAGCGTGTCGGGACTCAGAGCGCCAGATACGCAGTATTTT	CSVSGLRAPDTQYF
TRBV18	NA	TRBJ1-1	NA	TGTGCCAGCTCACGGGGACAGAACACTGAAGCTTTCTTT	CASSRGQNTEAFF
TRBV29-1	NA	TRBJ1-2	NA	TGCAGCGTTGAGCTTGTGACCCGGGGTGGCTACACCTTC	CSVELVTRGGYTF
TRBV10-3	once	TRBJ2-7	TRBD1	TGTGCCATCAGTGTCGACAGGGATGTCTCTCAACGTTACGAGCAGTACTTC	CAISVDRDVSQRYEQYF
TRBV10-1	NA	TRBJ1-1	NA	TGCGCCAGCAGTGAAAGGTATACAGGGTTTTCCCGATTGAACACTGAAGCTTTCTTT	CASSERYTGFSRLNTEAFF
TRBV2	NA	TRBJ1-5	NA	TGTGCCAGCAGTGGAGAAGGGAGCAATCAGCCCCAGCATTTT	CASSGEGSNQPQHF
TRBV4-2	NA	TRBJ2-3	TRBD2	TGTGCCAGCAGCCAGGAACTAGCGGTTGGGAGTACGCAGTATTTT	CASSQELAVGSTQYF
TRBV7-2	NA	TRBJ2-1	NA	TGTGCCAGCAGCTCCTCGCAAACTAGTTCCGAGCAGTTCTTC	CASSSSQTSSEQFF
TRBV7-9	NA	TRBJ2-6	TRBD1	TGTGCCAGCAGTTACGGACAGGGCATCTCTGGGGCCAACGTCCTGACTTTC	CASSYGQGISGANVLTF
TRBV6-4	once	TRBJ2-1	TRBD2	TGTGCCAGCACCGAGGGGACTAGCGGGGGCAATGAGCAGTTCTTC	CASTEGTSGGNEQFF
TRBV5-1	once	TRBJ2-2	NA	TGCGCCAGCAGCCTGCAGGGAACCGGGGAGCTGTTTTTT	CASSLQGTGELFF
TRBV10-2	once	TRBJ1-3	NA	TGCGCCAGCATTAACAATGACGGGGAAAACACCATATATTTT	CASINNDGENTIYF
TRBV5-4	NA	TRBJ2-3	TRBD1	TGTGCCAGCAGCCGTCCTACAGGGGACCCCCGCACAGATACGCAGTATTTT	CASSRPTGDPRTDTQYF
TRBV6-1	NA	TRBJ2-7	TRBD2	TGTGCCAGCAGTGTGCTAGCGGGAGGGTTCAGTTCCCACGAGCAGTACTTC	CASSVLAGGFSSHEQYF
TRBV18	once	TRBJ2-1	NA	TGTGCCAGCTCACCCGTTAGCGGAGGTAGCTCCTACAATGAGCAGTTCTTC	CASSPVSGGSSYNEQFF
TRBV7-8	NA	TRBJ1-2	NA	TGTGCCAGCAGCTCCTTCGGAGGGGGAATTAACTATGGCTACACCTTC	CASSSFGGGINYGYTF
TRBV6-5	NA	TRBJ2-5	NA	TGTGCCAGCAGTTACTCACAGACCCTCCGAGAGACCCAGTACTTC	CASSYSQTLRETQYF
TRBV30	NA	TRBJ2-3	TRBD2	TGTGCCTGGGGGGAGGGGACGCAGTATTTT	CAWGEGTQYF
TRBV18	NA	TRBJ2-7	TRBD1	TGTGCCAGCTCACCCGGGACAGGGAGCTCCTACGAGCAGTACTTC	CASSPGTGSSYEQYF
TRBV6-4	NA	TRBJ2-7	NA	TGTGCCAGCACAAAACGGGGATCCTACGAGCAGTACTTC	CASTKRGSYEQYF
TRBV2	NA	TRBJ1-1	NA	TGTGCCAGCAAAATGGAGGTTGAAGCTTTCTTT	CASKMEVEAFF
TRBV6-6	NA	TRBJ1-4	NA	TGTGCCAGCAGCCTTCTTGGGGGGTTAGGTGAAAAACTGTTTTTT	CASSLLGGLGEKLFF
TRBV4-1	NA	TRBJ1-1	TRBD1	TGCGCCAGCAGCCAAGGTCCATTTTTTAAGGACAGGGGGTCTTCGGAGAACACTGAAGCTTTCTTT	CASSQGPFFKDRGSSENTEAFF
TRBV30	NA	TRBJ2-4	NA	TGTGCCTGGAGTGTAGGGGCCAAAAACATTCAGTACTTC	CAWSVGAKNIQYF
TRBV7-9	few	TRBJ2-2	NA	TGTGCCAGCAGCTTACTCGGAACCGGGGAGCTGTTTTTT	CASSLLGTGELFF
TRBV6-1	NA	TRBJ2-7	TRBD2	TGTGCCAGCAGTTGGGGAGCGGGAGGAGGCTACGAGCAGTACTTC	CASSWGAGGGYEQYF
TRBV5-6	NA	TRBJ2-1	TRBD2	TGTGCCAGCACCCAACTAGCGGGATTAGGTTACAATGAGCAGTTCTTC	CASTQLAGLGYNEQFF
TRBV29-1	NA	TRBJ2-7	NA	TGCAGCGTTGGGTCTAGCATCTACGAGCAGTACTTC	CSVGSSIYEQYF
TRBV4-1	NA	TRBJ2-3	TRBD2	TGCGCCAGCAGCGTCCCCGGTGGGGGACTAAGGACAGATACGCAGTATTTT	CASSVPGGGLRTDTQYF
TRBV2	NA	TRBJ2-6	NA	TGTGCCAGCGTAACAGGCTCTGGGGCCAACGTCCTGACTTTC	CASVTGSGANVLTF
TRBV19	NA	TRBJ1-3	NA	TGTGCCAGTAGTGCCGTTGGTGACGGGACTGGAAACACCATATATTTT	CASSAVGDGTGNTIYF
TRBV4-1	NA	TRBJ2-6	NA	TGCGCCAGCAGCCGTGCCGGGACTGGGGCCAACGTCCTGACTTTC	CASSRAGTGANVLTF
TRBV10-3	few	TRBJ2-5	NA	TGTGCCATCAGTGAGACGCCAGGAGAGACCCAGTACTTC	CAISETPGETQYF
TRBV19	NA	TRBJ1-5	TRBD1	TGTGCCAGTAGTCTCGTCAGGGGGTTTTCCTACAGCAATCAGCCCCAGCATTTT	CASSLVRGFSYSNQPQHF
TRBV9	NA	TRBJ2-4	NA	TGTGCCAGCAGCGGAGGCCAGGGTCGAGACATTCAGTACTTC	CASSGGQGRDIQYF
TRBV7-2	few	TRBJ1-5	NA	TGTGCCAGCAGCCCGGACGGAGTTATCAATCAGCCCCAGCATTTT	CASSPDGVINQPQHF
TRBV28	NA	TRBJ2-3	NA	TGTGCCAGCAGTCCCGTGGGTAGCACAGATACGCAGTATTTT	CASSPVGSTDTQYF
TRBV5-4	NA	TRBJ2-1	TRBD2	TGTGCCAGCAGCTTGGGACTAGCGGTCTCGGATGAGCAGTTCTTC	CASSLGLAVSDEQFF